These 27 T cell receptor beta chains share one sample of origin, sequenced in a study of T cells after posttransplantation cyclophosphamide. The assay was immunoSEQ multiplex PCR, and TCRdb's table has in-frame clones only and misses some. The sample shows 20,000 to 30,000 clones, none of them appearing just once. Material: PBMCs. These receptors originate from a woman aged 45-59 years in good health, CMV-negative, and a related stem cell transplant donor.

This clone was observed at least ten times. The chain is built from TRBV19 and TRBJ2-7, with 9 bases fitting TRBD1. The CDR3 covers 13 residues. J gave up 4 bases and V 6 bases, and 4 bases lay outside the gene matches. Germline-derived CDR1 and CDR2 are LNHDA and SQIVND (reference sequence). Written as DNA, the CDR3 is TGTGCCAGTAGCCGGGACAGGGAGTACGAGCAGTACTTC. Residues: CASSRDREYEQYF. Full variable domain (rest looked up from reference TRBV19 and TRBJ2-7): DGGITQSPKYLFRKEGQNVTLSCEQNLNHDAMYWYRQDPGQGLRLIYYSQIVNDFQKGDIAEGYSVSREKKESFPLTVTSAQKNPTAFYLCASSRDREYEQYFGPGTRLTVT.

This clone was counted at least ten times. V usage is TRBV4-2 and J usage is TRBJ2-1; 7 bases map to TRBD1. Trimming at V came to 3 bases and at J to 0 bases, leaving 5 bases not matched to a gene. The CDR3 contains 16 residues. The germline CDR1 and CDR2 sequences are LGHNA and YNFKEQ. The chain's CDR3 is CASSHETGVSYNEQFF. The CDR3 nucleotides are TGTGCCAGCAGCCATGAAACAGGGGTCTCCTACAATGAGCAGTTCTTC.

This clone was seen ten or more times. The rearrangement joins TRBV5-6 to TRBJ1-5; 10 bases fit TRBD1. CDR1 is SGHDT and CDR2 is YYEEEE in the germline V gene. This CDR3 comprises 18 residues. The trim removed 4 bases at V and 3 bases at J, leaving 13 bases unmatched. This chain's CDR3 is CASSQRMTGGSLNQPQHF. As DNA, the CDR3 is TGTGCCAGCAGCCAACGGATGACAGGGGGCTCTCTCAATCAGCCCCAGCATTTT.

At least ten counts were recorded for this clone. The CDR3 DNA sequence: TGTGCCAGCTCACCATCAGTGAACTATGGCTACACCTTC. Protein: CASSPSVNYGYTF. The rearrangement joins TRBV18 to TRBJ1-2, with D hard to call. The ends were cut back, 2 bases at V and 2 bases at J, with 6 bases in the middle. The CDR3 loop spans 13 amino acids. Germline CDR1 and CDR2: KGHSH and LQKENI.

This clone was detected ten times or more. The chain recombines TRBV5-1 with TRBJ1-1, with a tentative D call TRBD1 (5 bases). The ends were cut back, 4 bases at V and 0 bases at J, with 13 bases in the middle. CDR3 length: 15 residues. The germline gives CDR1 SGHRS, CDR2 YFSETQ. The CDR3 bases are TGCGCCAGCAGCACCCTACAGGACCTGAACACTGAAGCTTTCTTT. Translating gives CASSTLQDLNTEAFF. The full variable domain, completed using reference TRBV5-1 and TRBJ1-1, is KAGVTQTPRYLIKTRGQQVTLSCSPISGHRSVSWYQQTPGQGLQFLFEYFSETQRNKGNFPGRFSGRQFSNSRSEMNVSTLELGDSALYLCASSTLQDLNTEAFFGQGTRLTVV.

This clone was counted many times. The chain links TRBV5-1 to TRBJ1-6; D unclear. The CDR3 runs 14 residues. CDR1 and CDR2 (germline): SGHRS, YFSETQ. V lost 0 bases to trimming and J lost 8 bases, with 9 bases between them. CDR3 DNA: TGCGCCAGCAGCTTGGGAGGGAGGGATTCACCCCTCCACTTT. Protein sequence: CASSLGGRDSPLHF.

This clone was detected ten times or more. The rearrangement uses TRBV10-2 and TRBJ2-7; possible D gene TRBD2, 5 bases. Germline CDR1 and CDR2: WSHSY and SAAADI. This CDR3 comprises 12 residues. The ends were cut back, 5 bases at V and 6 bases at J, with 11 bases in the middle. CDR3 amino acids: CASSRVGGEQYF. The CDR3 DNA sequence: TGCGCCAGCAGTAGGGTAGGAGGCGAGCAGTACTTC.

In this sample, this clone turned up many times. The V call is TRBV5-1, the J call TRBJ1-1, with a possible D match to TRBD1 (5 bases). The V end was cut by 4 bases, the J end by 0 bases, with 7 bases between. The CDR3 runs 13 residues. Germline assignment: CDR1 SGHRS and CDR2 YFSETQ. CDR3 bases: TGCGCCAGCAGCCCAGGGATGAACACTGAAGCTTTCTTT. Amino acid sequence: CASSPGMNTEAFF.

This clone came up a few times. J is TRBJ2-1 and V is TRBV25-1; 10 nucleotides align to TRBD2. CDR1 and CDR2 from the germline V gene are MGHDK and SYGVNS. Germline trimming cut 3 bases from V and 6 bases from J; bases unmatched to any gene: 14. This CDR3 is 18 amino acids long. CDR3 coding DNA: TGTGCCAGCAGTGATAGGACTAGCGGAGGCCCCCCTCCCAATGAGCAGTTCTTC. It is translated as CASSDRTSGGPPPNEQFF.

In its sample, this clone was seen many times. This chain connects TRBV19 to TRBJ2-1, with 8 bases that match TRBD1. The V and J ends lost 3 bases and 10 bases, in that order; junction bases with no gene match: 2. The germline V gene encodes CDR1 LNHDA and CDR2 SQIVND (reference sequence). This CDR3 comprises 12 residues. CDR3 region: CASSIRTGEQFF. As DNA, the CDR3 is TGTGCCAGTAGTATTCGGACAGGGGAGCAGTTCTTC.

This clone was counted ten times or more. CDR3 sequence (DNA): TGTGCCATCAGGCCACAGGGGGGCAATGAAAAACTGTTTTTT. It translates to CAIRPQGGNEKLFF. The chain employs TRBV10-3 and TRBJ1-4, with 8 bases fitting TRBD1. This CDR3 spans 14 amino acids. The germline V gene has CDR1 ENHRY and CDR2 SYGVKD. The V and J ends lost 6 bases and 5 bases, in that order; junction bases with no gene match: 5.

This clone was recorded many times. V gene TRBV5-4 combines with J gene TRBJ2-3; TRBD2 agrees at 10 bases. The length of the CDR3 is 18 residues. The ends lost 3 bases at V and 4 bases at J; junction bases unmatched: 14. Germline CDR1 is SGHNT and CDR2 is YYREEE (reference sequence). This CDR3 reads CASSSGLANQPWADTQYF. For the CDR3, the DNA is TGTGCCAGCAGCTCGGGACTAGCGAATCAACCTTGGGCAGATACGCAGTATTTT.

This clone was recorded at least ten times. The V gene is TRBV5-5, the J gene TRBJ1-6; the match to TRBD1 covers 7 bases. The germline gives CDR1 SGHKS, CDR2 YYEKEE (reference sequence). Losses at the gene ends were 0 bases for V and 6 bases for J; bases not matched to a gene: 0. CDR3 length: 14 amino acids. The CDR3 reads CASSLDRGNSPLHF. The CDR3 nucleotides read TGTGCCAGCAGCTTGGACAGGGGTAATTCACCCCTCCACTTT. The variable domain in full, completed from reference TRBV5-5 and TRBJ1-6, reads DAGVTQSPTHLIKTRGQQVTLRCSPISGHKSVSWYQQVLGQGPQFIFQYYEKEERGRGNFPDRFSARQFPNYSSELNVNALLLGDSALYLCASSLDRGNSPLHFGNGTRLTVT.

This clone was recorded at least ten times. V gene TRBV4-3 combines with J gene TRBJ1-2; 10 bases agree with TRBD1. The CDR3 has 16 residues. Germline lookup yields CDR1 LGHNA and CDR2 YSLEER. Unmatched junction bases numbered 8, after V lost 3 bases and J lost 4 bases. The CDR3 coding sequence is TGCGCCAGCAGCCAGGTTTCGGGACAGGGGCGCTATGGCTACACCTTC. The encoded protein is CASSQVSGQGRYGYTF.

This clone has a count of ten or more. The rearrangement links TRBV11-3 to TRBJ2-1, with 7 bases that match TRBD2. Germline V lookup: CDR1 SGHNT, CDR2 YENEEA. Germline trimming cut 0 bases from V and 6 bases from J; bases unmatched to any gene: 8. The CDR3 runs to 16 residues. CDR3 loop: CASSLDGGGLGNEQFF. The CDR3 DNA sequence: TGTGCCAGCAGCTTAGACGGGGGAGGGTTAGGCAATGAGCAGTTCTTC. Supplemented by reference TRBV11-3 and TRBJ2-1, the full variable domain reads EAGVVQSPRYKIIEKKQPVAFWCNPISGHNTLYWYLQNLGQGPELLIRYENEEAVDDSQLPKDRFSAERLKGVDSTLKIQPAELGDSAVYLCASSLDGGGLGNEQFFGPGTRLTVL.

This clone appeared many times. The V gene is TRBV2, the J gene TRBJ2-1, with 7 nucleotides matching TRBD2. CDR1 is SNHLY, CDR2 FYNNEI, per germline. The CDR3 is 14 residues long. Trimming removed 10 bases from V and 1 base from J; junction bases left unmatched: 7. This chain's CDR3 is CATTGLVSYNEQFF. The CDR3 region has the DNA TGTGCCACCACTGGACTAGTATCCTACAATGAGCAGTTCTTC.

This clone occurred many times. The V gene is TRBV2, the J gene TRBJ1-1, with D unresolved. CDR1 and CDR2 from the germline V gene are SNHLY and FYNNEI. Trimming took 10 bases from V and 8 from J, leaving 20 bases between them. The CDR3 covers 13 residues. As DNA, the CDR3 is TGTGCCATCGACCCTATAAACACGGAGGAAGCTTTCTTT. This gives the protein CAIDPINTEEAFF.

This clone was observed many times. The gene calls are TRBV11-3 and TRBJ2-1; D may be TRBD2 (5 bases). Germline V lookup: CDR1 SGHNT, CDR2 YENEEA. V gave up 2 bases and J gave up 0 bases, with 5 bases separating them. This CDR3 region has 14 residues. CDR3 DNA: TGTGCCAGCAGCTTAACTAGCTCCTACAATGAGCAGTTCTTC. It specifies CASSLTSSYNEQFF.

This clone was counted between two and nine times. V is TRBV27 and J is TRBJ2-5, with 7 bases aligning to TRBD2. J was trimmed by 1 base and V by 3 bases; bases with no gene match: 5. Germline loops: CDR1 MNHEY, CDR2 SMNVEV (reference sequence). The CDR3 totals 15 residues. DNA of the CDR3: TGTGCCAGCAGTTTCGGGCTAGCGGCCCAAGAGACCCAGTACTTC. It is translated as CASSFGLAAQETQYF.

This clone appeared many times. The rearrangement joins TRBV11-3 to TRBJ2-5, with TRBD1 as a possible D gene (6 bases). Per germline, CDR1 SGHNT and CDR2 YENEEA. The CDR3 sequence is 19 residues long. The V end lost 5 bases, the J end lost 0 bases, and 25 bases lay between the germline ends. The CDR3: CASSPGQRELRSYQETQYF. The DNA for the CDR3 is TGTGCCAGCAGCCCTGGACAGCGCGAACTCAGATCGTACCAAGAGACCCAGTACTTC.

This clone was recorded at least ten times. This rearrangement joins TRBV11-2 to TRBJ1-1; D gene ambiguous. The V gene's germline CDR1 is SGHAT and CDR2 FQNNGV. The CDR3 length is 13 residues. The V and J ends lost 8 bases and 1 base respectively, with 11 bases between them. Here the CDR3 reads CASGTNGNTEAFF. The CDR3 nucleotides are TGTGCCAGCGGCACAAATGGGAACACTGAAGCTTTCTTT.

In its sample, this clone was seen many times. The chain carries TRBV19 and TRBJ1-2, with 7 nucleotides matching TRBD1. The CDR3 loop spans 14 amino acids. Trimming took 6 bases from V and 8 from J; bases not matched to a gene: 12. The germline CDR1 and CDR2 sequences are LNHDA and SQIVND (reference sequence). CDR3 amino acids: CASSRGTVVWGYTF. DNA for the CDR3: TGTGCCAGTAGCCGAGGGACAGTGGTATGGGGCTACACCTTC.

This clone was detected many times. V and J are TRBV6-5 and TRBJ1-5, with D perhaps TRBD1 (6 bases). Germline V gene sequence: CDR1 MNHEY, CDR2 SVGAGI. V dropped 6 bases and J dropped 4 bases, with 16 bases sitting between them. This CDR3 is built from 15 residues. The CDR3 nucleotides are TGTGCCAGCAGGCCTGGACAGTACGGGAATCAGCCCCAGCATTTT. This gives the protein CASRPGQYGNQPQHF.

Many counts were recorded for this clone. The chain has TRBV7-9 and TRBJ2-3, with D perhaps TRBD2 (5 bases). This CDR3 comprises 17 residues. V was cut by 5 bases and J by 2 bases, with 20 bases left in between. Germline CDR1 is SEHNR and CDR2 is FQNEAQ (reference sequence). DNA of the CDR3: TGTGCCAGCAGCGGACTCGGGCTACTCTTTGACACAGATACGCAGTATTTT. Translating it yields CASSGLGLLFDTDTQYF. The full variable domain, completed using reference TRBV7-9 and TRBJ2-3, is DTGVSQNPRHKITKRGQNVTFRCDPISEHNRLYWYRQTLGQGPEFLTYFQNEAQLEKSRLLSDRFSAERPKGSFSTLEIQRTEQGDSAMYLCASSGLGLLFDTDTQYFGPGTRLTVL.

There are many counts of this clone. This sequence joins TRBV7-2 and TRBJ1-4; unclear D gene. Deletions cut 1 base from V and 0 bases from J, with 6 bases between. Germline CDR1 is SGHTA and CDR2 is FQGNSA. CDR3 length: 15 residues. CDR3 in amino acids: CASSLGGPTNEKLFF. Here the CDR3 DNA reads TGTGCCAGCAGCTTAGGTGGCCCAACTAATGAAAAACTGTTTTTT. Full variable domain (remainder filled in from reference TRBV7-2 and TRBJ1-4): GAGVSQSPSNKVTEKGKDVELRCDPISGHTALYWYRQSLGQGLEFLIYFQGNSAPDKSGLPSDRFSAERTGGSVSTLTIQRTQQEDSAVYLCASSLGGPTNEKLFFGSGTQLSVL.

Ten or more counts support this clone. The CDR3, as DNA: TGTGCCAGCAGCGCGGACAGCCATAGCAATCAGCCCCAGCATTTT. This gives the protein CASSADSHSNQPQHF. The rearrangement uses TRBV9 and TRBJ1-5; a weak D match, TRBD1 (6 bases). The CDR3 runs to 15 residues. The V end was cut by 3 bases, the J end by 0 bases, with 10 bases between. CDR1 is SGDLS and CDR2 is YYNGEE in the germline V gene.

The table lists this clone with many counts. The CDR3 spells CAINPGTSGANEQFF. As DNA, the CDR3 is TGTGCCATCAACCCCGGGACTAGCGGGGCCAATGAGCAGTTCTTC. The chain uses TRBV10-3 and TRBJ2-1; the match to TRBD2 covers 13 bases. Germline V gives CDR1 ENHRY, CDR2 SYGVKD. J was trimmed by 6 bases and V by 7 bases; bases with no gene match: 6. The CDR3 length is 15 residues.